This entry is about one T cell receptor beta chain. The germline gene is not matched at one end of the junction; a read error may be the cause. A second roughly 6 to 12 cycle PCR used barcoded and J-beta primers. In TCRdb, the 5' RACE reads were re-called with MiXCR into one record per CDR3 protein. The sample holds 700,000 to 850,000 distinct CDR3 sequences, around 36% seen once. CDR3 length equals 11 residues. Germline V CDR1 and CDR2: KGHDR, SFDVKD. This record belongs to a study of blood T cells in healthy people across ages. This TCR came from a man aged 18 to 29 in good health. V is TRBV24-1 and J is TRBJ2-1; D remains ambiguous. What was sequenced was blood. CDR3 in amino acids: CAASAGREQFF. Written as DNA, the CDR3 is TGTGCCGCCAGTGCCGGCAGGGAGCAGTTCTTC.